This T cell receptor (beta chain) was retrieved from a study of CD8+ T cells in alopecia areata. Whole-study context: The graft donors were approximately 6-12-month-old C3H/HeJ mice with spontaneous alopecia, and their skin went to roughly 6-11-week-old female C3H/HeJ mice.

About this clone itself: The target antigen is unknown. The protein TCRdb lists differs from the translation of the DNA at residue 12; the protein given here is translated from the DNA itself. Mouse gene names and germline throughout. The CDR3 goes on 3 residues after the read ends, and that part is filled in from the germline J gene.

Overall study results and limits: The study found higher clonality in lesional than normal scalp, especially in alopecia totalis/universalis. It was less clear whether patients shared TCRs than it was in mice, possibly because of HLA.

RNA, once extracted, was reverse transcribed into cDNA for use as the sequencing template. TCRdb's table, derived via immunoSEQ multiplex PCR, lists solely in-frame clones and lacks some. The sample includes about 110,000 clones, none of them occurring once. This CDR3 comprises 15 residues. Per germline, CDR1 FNHDT and CDR2 SITEND (reference sequence). The germline V and J ends were trimmed by 0 bases and 2 bases, with 9 bases remaining between them. The chain recombines TRBV19 with TRBJ1-3; D perhaps matches TRBD1 (5 bases). The receptor comes from a C3H/HeJ mouse with alopecia areata. For this strain, the MHC haplotype corresponds to H2-k. The sample was lesional skin. CDR3 DNA, as far as it was read: TGTGCCAGCAGTATAGATGGCAGGGCTGGAAATACG. Protein: CASSIDGRAGNT. The CDR3 as a whole reads CASSIDGRAGNTLYF.